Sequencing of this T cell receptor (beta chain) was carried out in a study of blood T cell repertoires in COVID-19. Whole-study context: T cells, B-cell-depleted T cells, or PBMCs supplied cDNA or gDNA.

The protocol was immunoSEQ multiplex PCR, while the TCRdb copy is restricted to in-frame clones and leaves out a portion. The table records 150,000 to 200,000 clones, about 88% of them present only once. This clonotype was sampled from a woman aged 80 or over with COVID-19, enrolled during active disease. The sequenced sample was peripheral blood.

Written as DNA, the CDR3 is TGCAGCGTTGATGGGACTAGCGGAACCTACGAGCAGTACTTC. This sequence encodes CSVDGTSGTYEQYF. The chain combines TRBV29-1 with TRBJ2-7, with 11 bases lining up with TRBD2. Germline V gives CDR1 SQVTM, CDR2 ANQGSEA. This CDR3 comprises 14 residues. V lost 3 bases and J lost 2; bases outside the gene matches: 3.